Sequencing of this T cell receptor (beta chain) was carried out in a study of T-cell reconstitution after alpha-beta-depleted transplantation in children. General study results and limits: Reportedly, alpha-beta T cells present about two months post-transplant originated from several hundred expanded clones of graft origin. Among T cells one year after transplant, newly produced cells accounted for most counts and diversity.

Germline lookup yields CDR1 LGHNA and CDR2 YSLEER. J was trimmed by 7 bases and V by 1 base; bases with no gene match: 4. The CDR3 consists of 14 residues. It was with unique molecular identifiers that the TCRbeta library was prepared. MiXCR, applied by TCRdb to the PCR reads, yields one record per CDR3 protein. The profile shows about 300,000 distinct CDR3 sequences, 6% to 10% of them singletons. This clonotype was detected many times. Its antigen is currently unknown. The sample in question was peripheral blood, obtained 360 days after TCRalphabeta/CD19-depleted stem cell transplant. The TCR sequence derives from a female patient aged 2-15 years who had a stem cell transplant for Fanconi anemia, so the T cells may come from the graft donor. The chain couples TRBV4-3 to TRBJ1-1; TRBD1 aligns across 9 bases. DNA for the CDR3: TGCGCCAGCAGCCAAGGGGACAGGGAGCTTGAAGCTTTCTTT. Translated, it gives CASSQGDRELEAFF.